A single sample gave rise to the 17 T cell receptor beta chains below, sequenced in a study of T cell changes during pregnancy in multiple sclerosis. Data came from immunoSEQ multiplex PCR; TCRdb stores just in-frame clones and leaves some out. The table has 50,000 or so clones, over 85% seen once. The sequenced sample was CD4+ T cells from peripheral blood mononuclear cells, obtained before pregnancy. Receptors were obtained from a female donor with multiple sclerosis, enrolled in a pregnancy study.

The chain links TRBV28 to TRBJ1-2, with D hard to call. V was clipped by 4 bases and J by 1 base, with 10 bases between them. Germline V CDR1 and CDR2: MDHEN, SYDVKM. The CDR3 is 14 amino acids. The CDR3 sequence: CASSSPNSNYGYTF. The CDR3 coding sequence is TGTGCCAGCAGTTCCCCCAACAGTAACTATGGCTACACCTTC.

The chain uses TRBV11-2 and TRBJ2-7; 13 nucleotides align to TRBD2. V dropped 5 bases and J dropped 0; count of bases not matched to a gene: 4. Per germline, CDR1 SGHAT and CDR2 FQNNGV. The CDR3 contains 16 residues. CDR3 sequence: CASSVRTSGSSYEQYF. CDR3 coding DNA: TGTGCCAGCAGCGTCCGGACTAGCGGGAGCTCCTACGAGCAGTACTTC.

The count of this clone is one. The V call is TRBV5-1, the J call TRBJ2-2; possible D gene TRBD2, 5 bases. Germline values: CDR1 SGHRS, CDR2 YFSETQ. The CDR3 consists of 16 residues. Trimming took 5 bases from V and 1 from J, leaving 15 bases between them. The CDR3 region is CASSKHPDWNTGELFF. As DNA, the CDR3 is TGCGCCAGCAGTAAGCACCCGGACTGGAACACCGGGGAGCTGTTTTTT.

The chain's CDR3 is CASSSGGARNTEAFF. In nucleotides, the CDR3 is TGCGCCAGCAGCTCTGGCGGGGCACGGAACACTGAAGCTTTCTTT. The rearrangement joins TRBV5-1 to TRBJ1-1; a possible D gene is TRBD1 (5 bases). The CDR3 has 15 residues. V lost 3 bases and J 1 base, leaving 13 bases between the germline ends. In germline, CDR1 is SGHRS, CDR2 YFSETQ.

In its sample, this clone was seen once. The chain uses TRBV27 and TRBJ1-6; D is uncertain. The CDR3 has 14 amino acids. V lost 7 bases to trimming and J lost 3 bases, with 10 bases between them. Looked up from germline, CDR1 is MNHEY and CDR2 is SMNVEV (reference sequence). In DNA form, the CDR3 reads TGTGCCAGCACCCCCAGTATCTATAATTCACCCCTCCACTTT. Its protein product is CASTPSIYNSPLHF.

CDR3: CASSLLAGFPEQYF. The DNA of the CDR3 is TGTGCCAGCAGTTTGTTAGCGGGATTTCCCGAGCAGTACTTC. The V call is TRBV27, the J call TRBJ2-7; TRBD2 matches at 8 bases. J lost 6 bases, V lost 3 bases, and 7 bases had no gene match. Per the germline V gene, CDR1 is MNHEY and CDR2 is SMNVEV (reference sequence). This CDR3 is built from 14 residues.

The rearrangement joins TRBV19 to TRBJ2-5; TRBD1 aligns across 10 bases. CDR1 and CDR2 from the germline V gene are LNHDA and SQIVND (reference sequence). The CDR3 sequence is 18 residues long. V shed 3 bases and J 5 bases; nucleotides not matched to a gene: 15. CDR3 residues: CASSISRGGTGVTETQYF. Here the CDR3 DNA reads TGTGCCAGTAGTATTAGTCGAGGGGGGACAGGGGTTACGGAGACCCAGTACTTC.

The rearrangement uses TRBV19 and TRBJ1-1; D remains unclear. V was trimmed by 2 bases and J by 1 base, leaving 11 bases between them. This CDR3 contains 15 residues. The germline V gene encodes CDR1 LNHDA and CDR2 SQIVND (reference sequence). The CDR3 is CASSIRQERNTEAFF. CDR3 DNA: TGTGCCAGTAGTATAAGACAAGAAAGGAACACTGAAGCTTTCTTT.

This clone was seen a few times. The chain carries TRBV5-1 and TRBJ1-1, with 7 bases matching TRBD1. Unmatched junction bases numbered 7, after V lost 2 bases and J lost 3 bases. Germline loops: CDR1 SGHRS, CDR2 YFSETQ. This CDR3 region has 15 residues. The CDR3 DNA reads as TGCGCCAGCAGCTTCAGGGGGATAAAAGACACTGAAGCTTTCTTT. Translated: CASSFRGIKDTEAFF.

The chain combines TRBV5-1 with TRBJ2-7; D unclear. This CDR3 is built from 13 residues. V lost 1 base and J lost 3, with 8 bases in between. CDR1 and CDR2 (germline): SGHRS, YFSETQ. CDR3 loop: CASSLTVNYEQYF. Written as DNA, the CDR3 is TGCGCCAGCAGCTTGACAGTTAACTACGAGCAGTACTTC.

This clone was seen a single time. The chain has TRBV5-6 and TRBJ2-1; weak D call: TRBD2 (6 bases). Germline assignment: CDR1 SGHDT and CDR2 YYEEEE. Trimming took off 1 base at V and 10 bases at J, with 21 bases between the two ends. This CDR3 contains 16 residues. CDR3 bases: TGTGCCAGCAGCTTGCTTCGGGAGTCCCTTCTGCGGGAGCAGTTCTTC. Its translation is CASSLLRESLLREQFF.

The gene calls are TRBV14 and TRBJ1-2; D unclear. The germline V gene has CDR1 SGHDN and CDR2 FVKESK. This CDR3 has 14 residues. V dropped 1 base and J dropped 7 bases, with 13 bases sitting between them. The DNA for the CDR3 is TGTGCCAGCAGCCAAGTTTCAGGAATGAGTGGCTACACCTTC. Its protein is CASSQVSGMSGYTF.

The chain recombines TRBV6-6 with TRBJ1-1, with D possibly matching TRBD1 (6 bases). V lost 6 bases and J 1 base, leaving 18 bases between the germline ends. Germline CDR1 MNHNY, CDR2 SVGAGI (reference sequence). The CDR3 contains 16 residues. The CDR3 DNA follows: TGTGCCAGCAGAAACCAGGGGCTGTTAGGGAACACTGAAGCTTTCTTT. Protein: CASRNQGLLGNTEAFF.

The V call is TRBV30, the J call TRBJ2-1; unclear D gene. The CDR3 runs to 11 residues. The germline gives CDR1 GTSNPN, CDR2 SVGIG (reference sequence). The ends were cut back, 3 bases at V and 8 bases at J, with 8 bases in the middle. The CDR3 DNA follows: TGTGCCTGGAGACAGACGGATGAGCAGTTCTTC. Protein sequence: CAWRQTDEQFF.

The chain combines TRBV30 with TRBJ1-1; 7 bases match TRBD1. This CDR3 spans 13 amino acids. Germline CDR1 reads GTSNPN; CDR2 reads SVGIG (reference sequence). Germline trimming cut 4 bases from V and 5 bases from J; bases unmatched to any gene: 7. This CDR3 reads CAWTAQGRTEAFF. The CDR3 bases are TGTGCCTGGACCGCACAGGGGAGGACTGAAGCTTTCTTT.

J is TRBJ1-1 and V is TRBV5-4; D perhaps matches TRBD1 (5 bases). Germline V gene lookup returns CDR1 SGHNT and CDR2 YYREEE (reference sequence). V lost 2 bases, J lost 4 bases, and 9 bases lay in between. This CDR3 has 13 amino acids. The chain's CDR3 is CASSFREGTEAFF. CDR3 bases: TGTGCCAGCAGCTTCAGGGAGGGCACTGAAGCTTTCTTT.

The CDR3 spells CAWSEGGARGYTF. Here the CDR3 DNA reads TGTGCCTGGAGTGAAGGTGGGGCGAGGGGCTACACCTTC. The V and J genes are TRBV30 and TRBJ1-2; D may be TRBD1 (5 bases). Trimming took 1 base from V and 8 from J, leaving 14 bases between them. The CDR3 is 13 amino acids. The germline V gene encodes CDR1 GTSNPN and CDR2 SVGIG (reference sequence). Complete variable domain (other parts from reference TRBV30 and TRBJ1-2): SQTIHQWPATLVQPVGSPLSLECTVEGTSNPNLYWYRQAAGRGLQLLFYSVGIGQISSEVPQNLSASRPQDRQFILSSKKLLLSDSGFYLCAWSEGGARGYTFGSGTRLTVV.